This T cell receptor beta chain was sequenced in a study of shared clonotypes between healthy human individuals. Study-level information: With ages of 18 to 49, the donors were a couple of women and a few men.

J lost 2 bases, V lost 5 bases, and 8 bases had no gene match. This CDR3 contains 15 residues. Germline V CDR1 and CDR2: LNHDA, SQIVND (reference sequence). As defined, naive CD8 cells were CD45RO-negative and positively selected for CCR7, with terminally differentiated effector memory CD45RA+ cells excluded. About this clone itself: Its antigen is unknown.

Findings of the study overall: Generation probability values for non-shared clonotypes were lower than those for clonotypes shared by all four donors.

Libraries were prepared by immunoSEQ multiplex PCR; TCRdb keeps only in-frame clonotypes and omits some of them. This sample carries about 1,900,000 clones, about 94% of them seen once, and the ten largest clones take under 1.5%. The chain joins TRBV19 to TRBJ2-7, with 8 bases that match TRBD1. Sequenced material: naive CD8+ T cells sorted from blood. This TCR came from a man younger than 35 in good health. DNA of the CDR3: TGTGCCAGTAGTGCCGGGACAGGTTCAACCTACGAGCAGTACTTC. This gives the protein CASSAGTGSTYEQYF.